These 12 T cell receptor beta chains were sequenced from one sample in a study of PD-L1 blockade in urothelial cancer (dated by TCRdb to 2016 to 2017). This specimen's time point label, per the study, means: pretreatment peripheral blood. The method was the immunoSEQ multiplex PCR assay. The immuneACCESS repertoire file appears here via TCRdb, limited to in-frame rearrangements. These files lack a portion of the clones; in checked studies, under half of the deficit traces to unresolved V genes, and the cause of the others is not known. This sample lists around 50,000 clones; 84% were detected once. 1% to 1.5% of the sample rests with the top ten. Sequenced material: PBMCs, taken around atezolizumab (anti-PD-L1) treatment. These receptors all come from a man aged 45-65 years with urothelial cancer.

This clone was observed a handful of times. The chain uses TRBV6-4 and TRBJ2-1; 9 bases map to TRBD2. Germline-derived CDR1 and CDR2 are MRHNA and SNTAGT. The junction had 12 bases not matched to a gene; V was cut back by 5 bases and J by 10 bases. The CDR3 is 15 amino acids. CDR3 nucleotides: TGTGCCAGCAGTACAGAAAGCGGGGGGTCCTGGGAGCAGTTCTTC. It codes for CASSTESGGSWEQFF.

The V call is TRBV27, the J call TRBJ2-7; 9 bases are shared with TRBD1. V was pared by 1 base and J by 6 bases, with 7 bases of the junction left unmatched. This CDR3 region has 15 residues. Germline loops: CDR1 MNHEY, CDR2 SMNVEV (reference sequence). CDR3 loop: CASSLFGTGLREQYF. The CDR3 DNA is TGTGCCAGCAGTTTATTTGGGACAGGGTTACGCGAGCAGTACTTC.

The chain is built from TRBV29-1 and TRBJ2-7; 10 nucleotides agree with TRBD1. V lost 6 bases to trimming and J lost 7 bases; unmatched junction nucleotides: 12. CDR1 is SQVTM and CDR2 is ANQGSEA in the germline V gene. The CDR3 has 14 residues. In DNA, the CDR3 is TGCAGCGTGAATTACCCGGGACAGGGGAGAGAGCAGTACTTC. It yields the protein CSVNYPGQGREQYF.

This clone was picked up a small number of times. The chain recombines TRBV6-1 with TRBJ2-7; D is ambiguous. Germline CDR1 MNHNS, CDR2 SASEGT. Trimming took 0 bases from V and 3 from J, leaving 6 bases between them. CDR3 length: 13 amino acids. As DNA, the CDR3 is TGTGCCAGCAGTGAAGCGTGGAGCTACGAGCAGTACTTC. Protein: CASSEAWSYEQYF.

This clone has just one count. This chain connects TRBV2 to TRBJ1-5; D gene unclear. The CDR3 extends over 13 amino acids. Deletions cut 6 bases from V and 7 bases from J, with 13 bases between. Germline CDR1 SNHLY, CDR2 FYNNEI. This CDR3 is CASRDGLGQPQHF. The CDR3 DNA follows: TGTGCCAGCAGAGACGGCCTCGGGCAGCCCCAGCATTTT.

The chain recombines TRBV9 with TRBJ2-7, with TRBD1 identical over 9 bases. CDR1 is SGDLS and CDR2 is YYNGEE in the germline V gene. CDR3 length: 15 residues. The V gene end was trimmed by 2 bases and the J gene end by 3 bases; junction bases not matched to a gene: 6. The CDR3 nucleotides read TGTGCCAGCAGCGTGAGGGACAGGGCCAACTACGAGCAGTACTTC. Its translation: CASSVRDRANYEQYF.

The chain combines TRBV11-2 with TRBJ2-5; D gene uncertain. The V end lost 3 bases, the J end lost 3 bases, and 8 bases lay between the germline ends. The CDR3 is 13 amino acids. The germline CDR1 and CDR2 sequences are SGHAT and FQNNGV. CDR3 amino acids: CASSFRLEETQYF. The CDR3, as DNA: TGTGCCAGCAGCTTTCGACTCGAAGAGACCCAGTACTTC.

The chain has TRBV6-5 and TRBJ2-4, with D perhaps matching TRBD1 (6 bases). From germline, CDR1 is MNHEY and CDR2 SVGAGI. Trimming removed 0 bases from V and 5 bases from J, with 14 bases in between. The CDR3 covers 16 residues. The CDR3 bases are TGTGCCAGCAGTTACTCACGCCAGGGGACCCAAAACATTCAGTACTTC. Translated: CASSYSRQGTQNIQYF.

The chain links TRBV29-1 to TRBJ2-3, with D unclear. V was pared by 7 bases and J by 5 bases, with 13 bases between. Germline CDR1 SQVTM, CDR2 ANQGSEA. CDR3 length equals 12 residues. CDR3 DNA: TGCAGCGCAAACCCCGGTCTAGATACGCAGTATTTT. Its translation is CSANPGLDTQYF.

DNA of the CDR3: TGCGCCAGCAGCGTAGGAGGTACCCAATATGAAAAACTGTTTTTT. Residues: CASSVGGTQYEKLFF. The rearrangement links TRBV5-1 to TRBJ1-4; D unresolved. The V gene lost 4 bases and the J gene lost 6 bases, with 16 bases spanning the gap. CDR1 SGHRS and CDR2 YFSETQ come from the germline V gene. The CDR3 consists of 15 residues.

The rearrangement joins TRBV28 to TRBJ2-2, with 14 bases fitting TRBD2. Unmatched junction bases numbered 2, after V lost 2 bases and J lost 6 bases. CDR1 is MDHEN and CDR2 is SYDVKM in the germline V gene. The CDR3 runs 16 residues. The CDR3 nucleotides are TGTGCCAGCAGTTTAGGACTAGCGGGGGGACCCGGGGAGCTGTTTTTT. This translates into CASSLGLAGGPGELFF.

The gene calls are TRBV30 and TRBJ1-5, with D maybe TRBD1 (5 bases). V lost 0 bases and J 3 bases, leaving 15 bases between the germline ends. CDR3 length: 16 residues. CDR1 is GTSNPN and CDR2 is SVGIG in the germline V gene (reference sequence). The CDR3 protein is CAWSVFGRADNQPQHF. In nucleotides, the CDR3 is TGTGCCTGGAGTGTATTCGGCAGGGCAGACAATCAGCCCCAGCATTTT.